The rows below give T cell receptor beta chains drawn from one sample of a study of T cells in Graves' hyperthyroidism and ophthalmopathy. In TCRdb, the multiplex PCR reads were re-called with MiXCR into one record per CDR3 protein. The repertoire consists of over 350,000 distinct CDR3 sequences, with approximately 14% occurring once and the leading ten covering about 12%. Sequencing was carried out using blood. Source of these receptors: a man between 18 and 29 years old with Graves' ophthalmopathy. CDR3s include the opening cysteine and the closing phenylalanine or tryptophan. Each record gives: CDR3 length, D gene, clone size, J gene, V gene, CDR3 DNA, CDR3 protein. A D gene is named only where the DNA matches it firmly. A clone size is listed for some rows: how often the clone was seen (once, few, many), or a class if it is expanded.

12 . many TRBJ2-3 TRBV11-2 TGTGCCAGCAGCTTAATTATAGATACGCAGTATTTT CASSLIIDTQYF
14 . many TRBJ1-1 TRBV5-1 TGCGCCAGCAGCTTGCAGGGCGGGGACACTGAAGCTTTCTTT CASSLQGGDTEAFF
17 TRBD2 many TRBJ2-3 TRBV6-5 TGTGCCAGCAGTTACTCCGCTGGCGGGAGTTTGACAGATACGCAGTATTTT CASSYSAGGSLTDTQYF
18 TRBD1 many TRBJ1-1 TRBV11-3 TGTGCCAGCAGCTTAGGCTCAATATGGGACAGGGGATCGACTGAAGCTTTCTTT CASSLGSIWDRGSTEAFF
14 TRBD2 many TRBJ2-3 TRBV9 TGTGCCAGCGGGACTAGCGGGGGCCCAGATACGCAGTATTTT CASGTSGGPDTQYF
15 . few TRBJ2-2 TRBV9 TGCGCCAGCAGTGATGGGAGACTTTACACCGGGGAGCTGTTTTTT CASSDGRLYTGELFF
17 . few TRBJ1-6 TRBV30 TGTGCCTGGACCCTCGGCCCTCCGGGACATATCAATTCACCCCTCCACTTT CAWTLGPPGHINSPLHF
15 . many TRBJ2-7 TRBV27 TGTGCCAGCAGTTTATATAGAGGGGCAGACTACGAGCAGTACTTC CASSLYRGADYEQYF
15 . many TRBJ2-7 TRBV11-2 TGTGCCAGCAGCTTAGGCGGACTGCCATTATACGAGCAGTACTTC CASSLGGLPLYEQYF
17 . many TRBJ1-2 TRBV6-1 TGTGCCAGCAGTTCGTCCGGCACAGCCTCCTCTAACTATGGCTACACCTTC CASSSSGTASSNYGYTF
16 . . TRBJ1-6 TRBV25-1 TGTGCCAGCAGTGAAGGGTCAGGGGACTTCGTTAGGCCCCTCCACTTT CASSEGSGDFVRPLHF
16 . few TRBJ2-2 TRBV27 TGTGCCAGCAGTTTACCCGGGACAATGGACACCGGGGAGCTGTTTTTT CASSLPGTMDTGELFF
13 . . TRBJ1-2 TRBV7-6 TGTGCCAGCAGCCCGACAGCGTACTATGGCTACACCTTC CASSPTAYYGYTF
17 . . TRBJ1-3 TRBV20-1 TGCAGTGCTAGAGATGTAAGGCAGGGGAGTGATGGAAACACCATATATTTT CSARDVRQGSDGNTIYF
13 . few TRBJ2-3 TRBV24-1 TGTGCCACCGAGGCTTTTGGCACAGATACGCAGTATTTT CATEAFGTDTQYF
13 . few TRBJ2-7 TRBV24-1 TGTGCCACCAGTGATTCCCTCATTCCCGAGCAGTACTTC CATSDSLIPEQYF
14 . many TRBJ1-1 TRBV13 TGTGCCAGCCAAAGTTCGTATGGGTTCACTGAAGCTTTCTTT CASQSSYGFTEAFF
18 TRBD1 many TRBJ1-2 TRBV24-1 TGTGCCACCAGTGACCCAGGTAACTGGGACAGCTTCAACTATGGCTACACCTTC CATSDPGNWDSFNYGYTF
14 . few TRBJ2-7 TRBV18 TGTGCCAGCTCACTGACGGTCCCCAACGACGAGCAGTACTTC CASSLTVPNDEQYF
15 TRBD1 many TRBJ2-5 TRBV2 TGTGCCAGCAGTGACAGGGGGCAGCGACCAGAGACCCAGTACTTC CASSDRGQRPETQYF
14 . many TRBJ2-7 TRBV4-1 TGCGCCAGCAGCCAGGTGACAGGAGTATACGAGCAGTACTTC CASSQVTGVYEQYF
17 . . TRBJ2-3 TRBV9 TGTGCCAGCAGCCACACCGAGGGGGGGAGGGGAGAAGATACGCAGTATTTT CASSHTEGGRGEDTQYF
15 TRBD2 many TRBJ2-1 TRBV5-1 TGCGCCAGCAGCTTGGAGGCGGGGGGGCACGATGAGCAGTTCTTC CASSLEAGGHDEQFF
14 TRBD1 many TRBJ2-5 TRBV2 TGTGCCAGCATTTCCGGACAGGGTAAAGAGACCCAGTACTTC CASISGQGKETQYF
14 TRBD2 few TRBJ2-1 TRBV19 TGTGCCAGTAGGGAGGTAGCGGGCCACAATGAGCAGTTCTTC CASREVAGHNEQFF
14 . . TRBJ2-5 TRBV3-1 TGTGCCAGCAGCCAAGAGGGGGGAGAAGAGACCCAGTACTTC CASSQEGGEETQYF
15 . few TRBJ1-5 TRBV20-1 TGCAGTGCTCTCATCACAGGACATAGCAATCAGCCCCAGCATTTT CSALITGHSNQPQHF
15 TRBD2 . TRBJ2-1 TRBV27 TGTGCCAGCAGTTCGGGACTAGCGGGAGTTTTGGAGCAGTTCTTC CASSSGLAGVLEQFF
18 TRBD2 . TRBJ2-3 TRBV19 TGTGCCAGTAGCCTAGCGGGAAACGCCCGTCTTAGCACAGATACGCAGTATTTT CASSLAGNARLSTDTQYF
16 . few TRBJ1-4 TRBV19 TGTGCCAGTAGTATAGACCGCCAGGGAGTTAATGAAAAACTGTTTTTT CASSIDRQGVNEKLFF
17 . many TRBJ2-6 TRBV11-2 TGTGCCAGCAGCCGCCCAACAGGGACGTTCGGGGCCAACGTCCTGACTTTC CASSRPTGTFGANVLTF
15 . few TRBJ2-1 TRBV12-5 TGTGCTAGTAGACCAGTGGGGGGCTCCTACAATGAGCAGTTCTTC CASRPVGGSYNEQFF
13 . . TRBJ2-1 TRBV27 TGTGCCAGCGGTCGGCAGGGGAGTGGTGAGCAGTTCTTC CASGRQGSGEQFF
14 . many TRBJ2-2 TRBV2 TGTGCCAGCAGTGGGACGCGCGGGGCCGGGGAGCTGTTTTTT CASSGTRGAGELFF
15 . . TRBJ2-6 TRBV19 TGTGCCAGTAGTAGAGGGGAGGCTGGGGCCAACGTCCTGACTTTC CASSRGEAGANVLTF